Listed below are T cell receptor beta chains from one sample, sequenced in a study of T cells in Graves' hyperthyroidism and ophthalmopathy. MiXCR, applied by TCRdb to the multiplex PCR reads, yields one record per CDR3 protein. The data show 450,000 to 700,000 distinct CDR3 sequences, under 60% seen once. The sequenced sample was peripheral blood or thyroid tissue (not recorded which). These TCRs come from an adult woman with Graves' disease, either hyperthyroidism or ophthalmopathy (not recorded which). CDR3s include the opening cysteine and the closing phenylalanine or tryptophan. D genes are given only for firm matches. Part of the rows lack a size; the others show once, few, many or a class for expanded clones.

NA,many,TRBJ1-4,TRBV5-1,TGCGCCAGCAGCCCTTACGGGGATGGGGCGCGAAATGAAAAACTGTTTTTT,CASSPYGDGARNEKLFF
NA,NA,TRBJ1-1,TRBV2,TGTGCCAGCAGGCCTGGAAGCTATGAAGCTTTCTTT,CASRPGSYEAFF
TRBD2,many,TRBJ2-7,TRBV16,TGTGCCAGCAGCCAAAGTCTAGCGGGAGTATTGGGGCAGTACTTC,CASSQSLAGVLGQYF
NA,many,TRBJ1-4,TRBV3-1,TGTGCCAGCAGCCAAGCGGACGGAAAACTGTTTTTT,CASSQADGKLFF
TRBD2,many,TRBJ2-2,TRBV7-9,TGTGCCAGCAGCGAGCTGGCGGGAGGTACCGGGGAGCTGTTTTTT,CASSELAGGTGELFF
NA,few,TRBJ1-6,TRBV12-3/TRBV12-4,TGTGCCAGCAGTTTAAGTCCACAGGGTGGGTCACCCCTCCACTTT,CASSLSPQGGSPLHF
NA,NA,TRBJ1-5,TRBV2,TGTGCCAGCAGTGAAAGAAGAATAAGGCCCCAGCATTTT,CASSERRIRPQHF
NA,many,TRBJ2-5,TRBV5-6,TGTGCCAGCAGCTTGGGGCAGACCGCTTGGGAGACCCAGTACTTC,CASSLGQTAWETQYF
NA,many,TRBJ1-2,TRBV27,TGTGCCAGCAGTTTAAACAGATTTAACTATGGCTACACCTTC,CASSLNRFNYGYTF
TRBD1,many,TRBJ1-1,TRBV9,TGTGCCAGCAGCCCCCGGACAGGTTGGTTAGCTACTGAAGCTTTCTTT,CASSPRTGWLATEAFF
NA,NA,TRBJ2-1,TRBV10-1,TGCGCCAGCAGTGAGGCTAGCCTAGGCAATGAGCAGTTCTTC,CASSEASLGNEQFF